This T cell receptor (beta chain) came from a study of CD8 T cells in Susac syndrome. A remark on this clonotype: The antigen remains undetermined.

An amount of RNA that ranged from roughly 0.5 to 1 ug was reverse transcribed with random hexamers. From the immunoSEQ multiplex PCR reads, TCRdb called clonotypes with MiXCR, one entry per CDR3 protein. The sample contains about 160,000 distinct CDR3 sequences, under 95% of which appear only once. Sequencing of TCR beta drew on CD8+ and CD4+ T cells from blood. Notes on the study in general: Only a relatively small number of individuals were included in the TCR sequencing and HLA analysis.

V lost 0 bases to trimming and J lost 0 bases, with 6 bases between them. The CDR3 contains 15 residues. In germline, CDR1 is MNHEY, CDR2 SVGAGI. This TCR derives from a human donor in good health. This chain joins TRBV6-5 and TRBJ1-3; D is unresolved. Sequenced input: CD4+ T cells from PBMCs. The CDR3 protein is CASSYSDGSGNTIYF. As DNA, the CDR3 is TGTGCCAGCAGTTACTCGGACGGCTCTGGAAACACCATATATTTT.